This T cell receptor (beta chain) was documented in a study of cytomegalovirus exposure and HLA in healthy donors. This clone was seen a few times. The antigen is undetermined. Whole-study results and caveats: In a later analysis, at a false discovery rate of 0.05, over 15,000 TCR beta sequences matched HLA alleles. One later analysis reportedly identified an Asian-associated ancestry cluster that showed fewer N-insertions than the approximately 700-donor mean.

V was clipped by 8 bases and J by 5 bases; unmatched bases: 6. Per germline, CDR1 MNHNS and CDR2 SASEGT. There are 14 residues in the CDR3. The PCR contained 60 Vbeta and 13 Jbeta primers. Here immunoSEQ multiplex PCR was the method, and the copy in TCRdb shows in-frame clones only, minus some. This sample yields some 95,000 clones, of which around 74% are seen a single time; roughly 6.6% belongs to the top ten. This rearrangement joins TRBV6-1 to TRBJ1-4; TRBD1 matches 9 bases. This clonotype originated in a man in his fifties in good health and CMV-seropositive. The sequenced sample consisted of PBMCs. CDR3 amino acids: CASSLGQGNEKLFF. DNA of the CDR3: TGTGCCAGCTCTCTCGGACAGGGGAATGAAAAACTGTTTTTT.